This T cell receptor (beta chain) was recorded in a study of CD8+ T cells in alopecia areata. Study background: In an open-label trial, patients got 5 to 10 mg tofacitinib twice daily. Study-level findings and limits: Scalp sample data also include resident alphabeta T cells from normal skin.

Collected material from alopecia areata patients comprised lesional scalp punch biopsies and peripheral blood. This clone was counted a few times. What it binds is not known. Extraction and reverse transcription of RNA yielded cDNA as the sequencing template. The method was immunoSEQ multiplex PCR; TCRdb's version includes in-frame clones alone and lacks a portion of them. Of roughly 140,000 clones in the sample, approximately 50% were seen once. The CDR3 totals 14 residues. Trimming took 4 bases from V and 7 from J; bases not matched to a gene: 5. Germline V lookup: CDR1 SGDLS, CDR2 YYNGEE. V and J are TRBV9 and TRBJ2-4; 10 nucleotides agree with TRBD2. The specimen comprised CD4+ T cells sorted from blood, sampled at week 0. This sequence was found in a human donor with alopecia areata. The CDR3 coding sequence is TGTGCCAGCAGCTACACTAGCGGGACGAACATTCAGTACTTC. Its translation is CASSYTSGTNIQYF.